The 9 T cell receptor beta chains listed next were all sequenced from one sample in a study of metastatic and nonmetastatic thyroid tumors. TCRdb re-processed the PCR reads through MiXCR. The sample lists about 27,000 clones, 20% to 25% occurring once. Nobody among the patients had been given any treatment before thyroid surgery. Specimen: blood. These receptors were collected from a male donor with papillary thyroid cancer or a benign thyroid nodule (not recorded which). Some clones in this sample may be carry-over from other donors' samples.

This rearrangement joins TRBV30 to TRBJ1-2; 7 nucleotides match TRBD1. V lost 0 bases and J lost 4; bases outside the gene matches: 2. CDR3 length: 13 amino acids. From germline, CDR1 is GTSNPN and CDR2 SVGIG (reference sequence). In DNA form, the CDR3 reads TGTGCCTGGAGTGTAAACAGGGGCTATGGCTACACCTTC. Encoded protein: CAWSVNRGYGYTF.

This clone appeared many times. The chain couples TRBV5-1 to TRBJ2-3; D possibly corresponds to TRBD1 (5 bases). Trimming stripped 4 bases from V and 4 bases from J, with 16 bases between. Germline CDR1 and CDR2: SGHRS and YFSETQ. This CDR3 contains 15 residues. This CDR3 is CASSGHLGPPDTQYF. The CDR3 DNA is TGCGCCAGCAGCGGCCACCTGGGGCCACCAGATACGCAGTATTTT.

This clone was observed many times. The chain employs TRBV5-5 and TRBJ1-1; tentative D call: TRBD1 (5 bases). The germline gives CDR1 SGHKS, CDR2 YYEKEE (reference sequence). Deletions cut 4 bases from V and 3 bases from J, with 13 bases between. The CDR3 is 14 residues long. The CDR3 region is CASSLWRGHTEAFF. As DNA, the CDR3 is TGTGCCAGCAGCCTTTGGAGGGGCCACACTGAAGCTTTCTTT.

This clone was seen repeatedly, ten times or more. V usage is TRBV29-1 and J usage is TRBJ1-2; 9 positions agree with TRBD1. V dropped 5 bases and J dropped 3; count of bases not matched to a gene: 13. The CDR3 is 16 residues long. CDR1 and CDR2 from the germline V gene are SQVTM and ANQGSEA. CDR3 sequence reads: CSVWSDRGYLDYGYTF. The CDR3, as DNA: TGCAGCGTTTGGTCGGACAGGGGATATCTTGACTATGGCTACACCTTC.

This clone has just a few counts. This sequence joins TRBV19 and TRBJ2-7; tentative D call: TRBD2 (5 bases). CDR1 is LNHDA, CDR2 SQIVND, per germline (reference sequence). The CDR3 contains 14 residues. Trimming removed 4 bases at V and 4 bases at J, with 14 bases between. The CDR3 loop is CASSTYLRGYEQYF. DNA for the CDR3: TGTGCCAGTAGTACATACCTCCGGGGATACGAGCAGTACTTC.

This clone was found many times. The chain carries TRBV28 and TRBJ2-6; D gene uncertain. CDR3 length: 15 amino acids. The V gene lost 3 bases and the J gene lost 1 base, with 7 bases spanning the gap. Germline lookup yields CDR1 MDHEN and CDR2 SYDVKM. The DNA for the CDR3 is TGTGCCAGCAGTTTCCCTGGGTCTGGGGCCAACGTCCTGACTTTC. Its translation is CASSFPGSGANVLTF. The full variable domain, rest sourced from reference TRBV28 and TRBJ2-6, is DVKVTQSSRYLVKRTGEKVFLECVQDMDHENMFWYRQDPGLGLRLIYFSYDVKMKEKGDIPEGYSVSREKKERFSLILESASTNQTSMYLCASSFPGSGANVLTFGAGSRLTVL.

This clone showed up many times. The chain carries TRBV9 and TRBJ2-3; D unresolved. CDR3 length: 15 amino acids. Germline V CDR1 and CDR2: SGDLS, YYNGEE. V was clipped by 2 bases and J by 4 bases, with 14 bases between them. This chain's CDR3 is CASSVSPNRADTQYF. The CDR3 coding sequence is TGTGCCAGCAGCGTTAGTCCCAACCGGGCAGATACGCAGTATTTT.

This clone was seen at least ten times. This sequence joins TRBV29-1 and TRBJ2-7; D is possibly TRBD1 (6 bases). Trimming took 4 bases from V and 2 from J, leaving 15 bases between them. CDR3 length equals 14 residues. The germline gives CDR1 SQVTM, CDR2 ANQGSEA. The CDR3 reads CSVVGGRGAYEQYF. In DNA, the CDR3 is TGCAGCGTTGTCGGTGGCAGGGGAGCCTACGAGCAGTACTTC.

The table lists this clone with many counts. The rearrangement links TRBV5-1 to TRBJ2-5, with TRBD1 as a possible D gene (5 bases). Trimming shortened V by 4 bases and J by 0 bases, and 10 bases separated the two germline ends. This CDR3 has 14 residues. Germline V lookup: CDR1 SGHRS, CDR2 YFSETQ. The CDR3 coding sequence is TGCGCCAGCAGCCCTAGGGGATACCAAGAGACCCAGTACTTC. It yields the protein CASSPRGYQETQYF.